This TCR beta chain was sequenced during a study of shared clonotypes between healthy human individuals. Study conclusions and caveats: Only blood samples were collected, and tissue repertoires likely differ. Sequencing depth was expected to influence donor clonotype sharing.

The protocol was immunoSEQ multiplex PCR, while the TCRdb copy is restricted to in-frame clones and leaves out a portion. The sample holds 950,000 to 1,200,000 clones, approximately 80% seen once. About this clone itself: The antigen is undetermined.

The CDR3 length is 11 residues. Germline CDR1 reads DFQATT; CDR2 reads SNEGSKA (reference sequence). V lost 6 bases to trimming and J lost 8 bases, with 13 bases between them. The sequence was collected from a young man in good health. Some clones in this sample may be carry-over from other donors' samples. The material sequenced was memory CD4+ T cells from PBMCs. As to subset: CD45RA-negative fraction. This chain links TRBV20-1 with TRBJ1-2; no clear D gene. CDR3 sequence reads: CSASGPWGYTF. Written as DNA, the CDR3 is TGCAGTGCCAGCGGGCCTTGGGGCTACACCTTC.